This T cell receptor (beta chain) was recovered during a study of T cells in Graves' hyperthyroidism and ophthalmopathy. General study findings and limits: Also found in blood were most expanded thyroid clonotypes above 0.001. The model forecast ophthalmopathy, anticipating it by a median 6.5 months before onset.

In regard to this clonotype: Its specificity is unknown.

Using RNA transcripts as the source, TCR beta CDR3 regions were amplified. Carried out on the TCR CDR3, a first-round RT-PCR used the HTBI primer set. TCRdb re-derived calls from the multiplex PCR reads in MiXCR, one entry per CDR3 protein. The repertoire holds 500,000 to 800,000 distinct CDR3 sequences, with approximately 42% as singletons. Per the germline V gene, CDR1 is SGHTA and CDR2 is FQGTGA. V was clipped by 5 bases and J by 7 bases, with 18 bases between them. This CDR3 contains 16 residues. Each diagnosis was grounded in clinical symptoms, serum thyroxine and TRAb, thyroid ultrasound, and orbital computed tomography.

V gene TRBV7-3 combines with J gene TRBJ1-6, with D possibly matching TRBD1 (5 bases). The receptor was derived from an adult man with Graves' disease, either hyperthyroidism or ophthalmopathy (not recorded which). Material: peripheral blood or thyroid tissue (not recorded which). In nucleotides, the CDR3 is TGTGCCAGCAGCGAGGGGCATGAGCAGTACAATTCACCCCTCCACTTT. This encodes CASSEGHEQYNSPLHF.